The present entry profiles one T cell receptor beta chain with its context. This entry is derived from a study of Ad26.COV2.S vaccination and SARS-CoV-2 variants. Turning to the study itself: The Ad26.COV2.S arm of the COV1001 trial was where the donor was placed.

The method was immunoSEQ multiplex PCR; TCRdb's version includes in-frame clones alone and lacks a portion of them. The sample records 300,000 to 400,000 clones, about 85% being singletons. The sample's treatment: around 19 received Ad26.COV2.S at low or high dose, single or two shots; roughly five received placebo; per-sample allocation not given. Day 63 after the first injection of vaccine or placebo was the sampling time. An adult aged 18-55 years in Boston served as the donor. The input for sequencing was peripheral blood, taken in a trial of Ad26.COV2.S vaccine versus placebo. This sequence was found in a person between 18 and 59 years old who received the Ad26.COV2.S COVID-19 vaccine or a placebo.

As DNA, the CDR3 is TGTGCCAGCAGCGTAGGGGCTAGCGTCCCCTACGAGCAGTACTTC. It encodes CASSVGASVPYEQYF. This sequence joins TRBV9 and TRBJ2-7; maybe TRBD2 (6 bases). CDR1 is SGDLS, CDR2 YYNGEE, per germline. The V end lost 0 bases, the J end lost 2 bases, and 12 bases lay between the germline ends. The CDR3 has 15 residues.